The sequence of this TCR beta chain was determined in a study of blood T cell repertoires in COVID-19. Study at large: Both acute and convalescent COVID-19 samples were obtained from the United States, Italy and Spain.

The participants were between roughly 18 and 90 years old and came from 24 US areas. Grouping used clinical history reported by participants in a survey and questionnaire. Original processing methods: Reference gene primer amplification yielded estimated nucleated cell counts. Some clones are missing from TCRdb's copy, which holds only in-frame ones; the method was immunoSEQ multiplex PCR. The V and J calls and the clone size are those of that table, but D and trimming were determined from the DNA. The sample includes almost 250,000 clones, 75% to 85% of them seen just once. The CDR3 loop spans 11 amino acids. Losses at the gene ends were 5 bases for V and 5 bases for J; bases not matched to a gene: 2. Germline values: CDR1 GTSNPN, CDR2 SVGIG (reference sequence).

The sequence was obtained from a woman aged 45-65 years with acute COVID-19. The material sequenced was PBMCs or T cells enriched from blood (not recorded which). The genes are TRBV30 and TRBJ1-2; 7 bases match TRBD1. The CDR3 reads CAWGQAYGYTF. CDR3 DNA: TGTGCCTGGGGACAGGCGTATGGCTACACCTTC.